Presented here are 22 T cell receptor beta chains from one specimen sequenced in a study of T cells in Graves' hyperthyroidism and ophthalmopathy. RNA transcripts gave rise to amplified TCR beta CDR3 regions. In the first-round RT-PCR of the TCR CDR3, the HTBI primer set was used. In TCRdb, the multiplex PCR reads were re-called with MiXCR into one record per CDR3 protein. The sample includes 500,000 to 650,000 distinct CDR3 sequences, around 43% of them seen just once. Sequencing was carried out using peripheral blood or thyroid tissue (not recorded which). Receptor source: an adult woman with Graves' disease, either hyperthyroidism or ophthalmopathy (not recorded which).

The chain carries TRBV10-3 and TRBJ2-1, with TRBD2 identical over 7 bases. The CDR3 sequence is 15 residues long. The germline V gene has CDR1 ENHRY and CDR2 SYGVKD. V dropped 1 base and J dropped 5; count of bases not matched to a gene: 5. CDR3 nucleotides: TGTGCCATCAGTGAGTACCTAGCGGAAAACAATGAGCAGTTCTTC. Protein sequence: CAISEYLAENNEQFF.

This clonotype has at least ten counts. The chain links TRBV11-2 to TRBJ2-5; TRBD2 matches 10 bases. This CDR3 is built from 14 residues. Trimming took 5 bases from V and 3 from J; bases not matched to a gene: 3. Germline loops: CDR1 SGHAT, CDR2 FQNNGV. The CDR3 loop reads CASSHTSGKETQYF. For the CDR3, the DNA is TGTGCCAGCAGCCATACTAGCGGGAAAGAGACCCAGTACTTC.

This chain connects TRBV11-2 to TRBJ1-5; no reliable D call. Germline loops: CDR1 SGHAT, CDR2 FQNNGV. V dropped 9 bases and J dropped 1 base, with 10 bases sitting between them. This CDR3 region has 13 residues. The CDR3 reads CASKGPSNQPQHF. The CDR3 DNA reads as TGTGCCAGTAAAGGGCCGAGCAATCAGCCCCAGCATTTT.

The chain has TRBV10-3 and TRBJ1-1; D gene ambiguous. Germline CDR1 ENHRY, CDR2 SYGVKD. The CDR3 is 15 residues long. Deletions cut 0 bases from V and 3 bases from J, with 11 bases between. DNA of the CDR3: TGTGCCATCAGTGAGTCGGGCAGAAGCTACACTGAAGCTTTCTTT. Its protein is CAISESGRSYTEAFF.

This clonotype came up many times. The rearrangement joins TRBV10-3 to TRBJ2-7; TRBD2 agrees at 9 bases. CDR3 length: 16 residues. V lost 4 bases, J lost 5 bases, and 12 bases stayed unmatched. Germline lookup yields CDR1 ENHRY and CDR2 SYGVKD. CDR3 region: CAISGTAGTSWDEQYF. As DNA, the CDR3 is TGTGCCATCAGTGGCACGGCCGGGACTAGCTGGGACGAGCAGTACTTC.

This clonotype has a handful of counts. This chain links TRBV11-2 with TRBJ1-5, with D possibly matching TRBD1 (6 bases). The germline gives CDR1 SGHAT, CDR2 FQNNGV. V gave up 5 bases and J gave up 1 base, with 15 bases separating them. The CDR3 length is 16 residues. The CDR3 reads CASSRAGGGSNQPQHF. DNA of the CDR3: TGTGCCAGCAGCCGAGCCGGGGGCGGCAGCAATCAGCCCCAGCATTTT.

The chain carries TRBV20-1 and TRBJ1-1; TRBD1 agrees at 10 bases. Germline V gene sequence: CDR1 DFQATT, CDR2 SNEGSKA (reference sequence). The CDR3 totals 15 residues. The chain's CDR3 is CSWGGQGPVNTEAFF. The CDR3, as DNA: TGCAGCTGGGGGGGACAGGGGCCCGTGAACACTGAAGCTTTCTTT.

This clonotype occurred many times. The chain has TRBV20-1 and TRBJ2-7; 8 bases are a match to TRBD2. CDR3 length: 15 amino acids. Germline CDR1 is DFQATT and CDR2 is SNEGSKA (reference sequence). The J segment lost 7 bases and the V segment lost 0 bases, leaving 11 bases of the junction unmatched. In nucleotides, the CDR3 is TGCAGTGCTAGAGATCGCACGGGAGGGCCTCAGGAGCAGTACTTC. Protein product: CSARDRTGGPQEQYF.

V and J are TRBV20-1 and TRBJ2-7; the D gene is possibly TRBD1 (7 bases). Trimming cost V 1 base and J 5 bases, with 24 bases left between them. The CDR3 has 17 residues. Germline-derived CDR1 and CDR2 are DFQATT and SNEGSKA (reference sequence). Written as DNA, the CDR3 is TGCAGTGCTAGAGGGAGGGCAGGGGGTATTAATCGGGACGAGCAGTACTTC. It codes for CSARGRAGGINRDEQYF.

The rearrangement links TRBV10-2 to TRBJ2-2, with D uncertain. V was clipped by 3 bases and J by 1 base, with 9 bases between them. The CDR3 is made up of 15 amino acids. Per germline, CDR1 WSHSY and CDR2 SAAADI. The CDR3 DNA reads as TGCGCCAGCAGTGACGTGCTGAAGAACACCGGGGAGCTGTTTTTT. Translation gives CASSDVLKNTGELFF.

As DNA, the CDR3 is TGCAGCGTGGGAGGCGAAGGGGCAGTGGGCTACACCTTC. This translates into CSVGGEGAVGYTF. The chain employs TRBV29-1 and TRBJ1-2, with D possibly matching TRBD1 (5 bases). CDR1 and CDR2 (germline): SQVTM, ANQGSEA. The CDR3 runs to 13 residues. Trimming took off 6 bases at V and 8 bases at J, with 19 bases between the two ends. Full variable domain (missing parts from reference TRBV29-1 and TRBJ1-2): SAVISQKPSRDICQRGTSLTIQCQVDSQVTMMFWYRQQPGQSLTLIATANQGSEATYESGFVIDKFPISRPNLTFSTLTVSNMSPEDSSIYLCSVGGEGAVGYTFGSGTRLTVV.

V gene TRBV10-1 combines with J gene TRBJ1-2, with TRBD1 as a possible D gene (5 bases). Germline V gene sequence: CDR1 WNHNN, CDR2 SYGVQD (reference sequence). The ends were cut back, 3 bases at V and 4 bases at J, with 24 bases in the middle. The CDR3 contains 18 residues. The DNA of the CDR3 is TGCGCCAGCAGTGATACTAGGGACCCCTTCGGGGCAAGCTATGGCTACACCTTC. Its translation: CASSDTRDPFGASYGYTF.

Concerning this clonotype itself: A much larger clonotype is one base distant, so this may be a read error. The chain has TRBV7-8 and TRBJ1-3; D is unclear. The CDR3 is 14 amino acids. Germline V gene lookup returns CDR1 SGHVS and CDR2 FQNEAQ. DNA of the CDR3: TGTGCCAGCAGCCGCAGACCTCAGCGAAACACCAGATATTTT. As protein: CASSRRPQRNTRYF.

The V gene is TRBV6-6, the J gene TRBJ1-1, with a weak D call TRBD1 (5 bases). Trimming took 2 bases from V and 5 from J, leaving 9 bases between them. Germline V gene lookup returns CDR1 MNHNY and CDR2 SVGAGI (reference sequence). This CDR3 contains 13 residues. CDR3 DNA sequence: TGTGCCAGCAGTTACACGAGGGGAACTGAAGCTTTCTTT. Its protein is CASSYTRGTEAFF.

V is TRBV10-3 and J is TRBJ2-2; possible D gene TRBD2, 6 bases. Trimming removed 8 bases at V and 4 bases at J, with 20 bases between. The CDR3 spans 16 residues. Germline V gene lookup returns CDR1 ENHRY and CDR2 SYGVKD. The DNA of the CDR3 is TGTGCCATCTCAAGGGGCGGACTAAAACGCACCGGGGAGCTGTTTTTT. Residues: CAISRGGLKRTGELFF.

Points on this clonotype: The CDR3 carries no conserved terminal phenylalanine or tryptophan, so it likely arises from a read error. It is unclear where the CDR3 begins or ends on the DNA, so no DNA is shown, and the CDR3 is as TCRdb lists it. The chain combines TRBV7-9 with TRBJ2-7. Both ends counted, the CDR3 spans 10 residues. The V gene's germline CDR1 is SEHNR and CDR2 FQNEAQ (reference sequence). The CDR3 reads CASSSELTYG.

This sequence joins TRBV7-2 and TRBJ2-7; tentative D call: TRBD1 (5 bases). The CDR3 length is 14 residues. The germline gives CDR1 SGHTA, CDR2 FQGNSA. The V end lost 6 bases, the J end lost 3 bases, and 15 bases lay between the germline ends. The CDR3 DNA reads TGTGCCAGCAGGTCCCTTGGGGCGGTCTACGAGCAGTACTTC. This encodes CASRSLGAVYEQYF. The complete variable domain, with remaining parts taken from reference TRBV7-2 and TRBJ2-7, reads GAGVSQSPSNKVTEKGKDVELRCDPISGHTALYWYRQSLGQGLEFLIYFQGNSAPDKSGLPSDRFSAERTGGSVSTLTIQRTQQEDSAVYLCASRSLGAVYEQYFGPGTRLTVT.

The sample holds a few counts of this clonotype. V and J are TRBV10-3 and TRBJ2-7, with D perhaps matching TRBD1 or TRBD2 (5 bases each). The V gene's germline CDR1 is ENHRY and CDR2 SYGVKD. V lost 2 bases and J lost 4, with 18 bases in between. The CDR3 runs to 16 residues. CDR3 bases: TGTGCCATCAGTGAGATAGGGACCTACGGGAATTACGAGCAGTACTTC. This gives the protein CAISEIGTYGNYEQYF.

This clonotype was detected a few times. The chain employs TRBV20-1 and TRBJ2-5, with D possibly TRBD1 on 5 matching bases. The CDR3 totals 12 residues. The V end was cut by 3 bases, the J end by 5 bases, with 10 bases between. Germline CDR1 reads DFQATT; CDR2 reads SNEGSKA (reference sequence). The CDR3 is CSASQGMETQYF. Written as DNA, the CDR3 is TGCAGTGCTAGTCAGGGTATGGAGACCCAGTACTTC.

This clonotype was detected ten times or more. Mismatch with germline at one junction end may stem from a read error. CDR3 sequence (DNA): TGTGCTAGCAGCTTAAGGGAGACACCCTATAATTCACCCCTCCACTTT. Protein product: CASSLRETPYNSPLHF. The chain is built from TRBV7-7 and TRBJ1-6; D call uncertain. Looked up from germline, CDR1 is SSHAT and CDR2 is FNYEAQ (reference sequence). The CDR3 runs to 16 residues.

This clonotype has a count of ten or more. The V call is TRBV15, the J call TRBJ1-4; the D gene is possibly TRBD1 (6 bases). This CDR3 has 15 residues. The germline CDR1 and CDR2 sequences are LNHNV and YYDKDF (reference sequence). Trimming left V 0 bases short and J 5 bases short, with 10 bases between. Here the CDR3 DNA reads TGTGCCACCAGCAGAGATAAAGGGACAAATGAAAAACTGTTTTTT. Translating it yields CATSRDKGTNEKLFF.

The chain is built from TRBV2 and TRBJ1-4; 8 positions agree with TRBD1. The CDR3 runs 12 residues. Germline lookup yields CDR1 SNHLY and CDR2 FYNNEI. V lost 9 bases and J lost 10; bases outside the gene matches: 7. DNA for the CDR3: TGTGCCAGAGGGACAGGTCGGGGAAAACTGTTTTTT. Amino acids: CARGTGRGKLFF. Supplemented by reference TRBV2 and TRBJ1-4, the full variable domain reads EPEVTQTPSHQVTQMGQEVILRCVPISNHLYFYWYRQILGQKVEFLVSFYNNEISEKSEIFDDQFSVERPDGSNFTLKIRSTKLEDSAMYFCARGTGRGKLFFGSGTQLSVL.